The 8 T cell receptor beta chains below come from one sample, sequenced in a study of T-cell reconstitution after alpha-beta-depleted transplantation in children. As it was prepared, the TCRbeta library received unique molecular identifiers. TCRdb reanalysed the PCR reads using MiXCR and keeps one entry per CDR3 protein. There are about a million distinct CDR3 sequences in the sample; about 31% occur only once, and roughly 27% lies in the top ten. Sequencing was performed on PBMCs, mostly from graft donor cells, taken 360 days after TCRalphabeta/CD19-depleted stem cell transplant. These receptor sequences come from a boy younger than two who had a stem cell transplant for SCID, so the T cells may come from the graft donor.

The gene calls are TRBV12-3 or TRBV12-4 and TRBJ2-7; 8 nucleotides match TRBD1. V lost 6 bases, J lost 3 bases, and 7 bases stayed unmatched. The CDR3 is 14 residues long. The CDR3 DNA is TGTGCCAGCAGACGGACAGGGACGGGCTACGAGCAGTACTTC. Translation: CASRRTGTGYEQYF.

The V gene is TRBV6-2 or TRBV6-3, the J gene TRBJ1-6; maybe TRBD1 (6 bases). V shed 0 bases and J shed 7 bases, with 13 bases lying between them. Germline V gene data show CDR1 as MNHEY and CDR2 as SVGEGT. CDR3 size: 16 residues. The CDR3 nucleotides are TGTGCCAGCAGTTACTCAGGGACACGGAACAATTCACCCCTCCACTTT. Amino acid sequence: CASSYSGTRNNSPLHF.

This chain joins TRBV2 and TRBJ2-5, with D tentatively TRBD1 (6 bases). This CDR3 comprises 16 residues. V gave up 4 bases and J gave up 4 bases, with 19 bases separating them. Germline CDR1 and CDR2: SNHLY and FYNNEI. CDR3 coding DNA: TGTGCCAGCAGTGGAATGCAGGGGCCTCGTCGAGAGACCCAGTACTTC. Amino acid sequence: CASSGMQGPRRETQYF.

This clonotype was seen more than once but under ten times. V gene TRBV5-1 combines with J gene TRBJ2-7; the match to TRBD1 covers 8 bases. The CDR3 contains 14 residues. V gave up 9 bases and J gave up 1 base; unmatched junction bases: 9. The V gene's germline CDR1 is SGHRS and CDR2 YFSETQ. The CDR3 DNA sequence: TGCGCCATTGCCGGACAGGGTAATTCCTACGAGCAGTACTTC. It encodes CAIAGQGNSYEQYF.

This clonotype was recorded a few times. The V call is TRBV18, the J call TRBJ2-5, with D possibly matching TRBD1 (6 bases). The germline V gene has CDR1 KGHSH and CDR2 LQKENI. V gave up 2 bases and J gave up 3 bases, with 10 bases separating them. The CDR3 spans 14 residues. CDR3 DNA: TGTGCCAGCTCACCAGGAAGGGGGAAAGAGACCCAGTACTTC. It codes for CASSPGRGKETQYF.

The J gene is TRBJ2-6, the V gene TRBV4-3; tentative D call: TRBD2 (5 bases). V was trimmed by 0 bases and J by 0 bases, leaving 15 bases between them. The CDR3 has 19 amino acids. CDR1 is LGHNA and CDR2 is YSLEER in the germline V gene. The CDR3 here is CASSQDSGGTFSGANVLTF. In DNA, the CDR3 is TGCGCCAGCAGCCAAGATTCAGGAGGAACATTCTCTGGGGCCAACGTCCTGACTTTC.

This clonotype was seen more than once but under ten times. J is TRBJ2-7 and V is TRBV12-3 or TRBV12-4; no clear D. V was clipped by 2 bases and J by 0 bases, with 8 bases between them. The CDR3 extends over 14 amino acids. The CDR3: CASSLRSGSYEQYF. CDR3 bases: TGTGCCAGCAGTTTACGGTCGGGCTCCTACGAGCAGTACTTC.

This chain joins TRBV5-1 and TRBJ1-2; D is possibly TRBD1 (6 bases). The CDR3 is 13 residues long. V dropped 5 bases and J dropped 6 bases, with 14 bases sitting between them. The germline V gene has CDR1 SGHRS and CDR2 YFSETQ. The CDR3 region is CASSPGERNGYTF. CDR3 in DNA: TGCGCCAGCAGTCCAGGGGAAAGGAATGGCTACACCTTC.